The T cell receptor beta chain described here comes from a study of cytomegalovirus exposure and HLA in healthy donors. Study as a whole: Drawn from HLA-typed donors, around 85 million unique TCRs were held in an early data release.

PCR involved 60 Vbeta and 13 Jbeta primers. Assay used: immunoSEQ multiplex PCR; TCRdb lists only in-frame clones, some missing. The table lists around 64,000 clones. The CDR3 covers 15 residues. Germline V gene data show CDR1 as MNHEY and CDR2 as SVGAGI. The V gene end was trimmed by 6 bases and the J gene end by 0 bases; junction bases not matched to a gene: 8. Specimen: PBMCs. This sequence joins TRBV6-5 and TRBJ2-7; 7 bases align to TRBD1. The TCR sequence derives from a female donor in good health and CMV-seropositive. CDR3 sequence (DNA): TGTGCCAGCAGGTCCCGGACAGGAGGCTCCTACGAGCAGTACTTC. It yields the protein CASRSRTGGSYEQYF.